This T cell receptor beta chain was found in a study of cytomegalovirus exposure and HLA in healthy donors. Study details: HLA-typed donors were the source of 82 million or so unique TCRs, which an early data release held. Study-wide findings and caveats: Being productive about 90% or about 30% of the time was typical of most TCR beta V segments in an earlier analysis.

This CDR3 is 18 amino acids long. CDR1 is SEHNR and CDR2 is FQNEAQ in the germline V gene (reference sequence). Trimming took off 5 bases at V and 1 base at J, with 23 bases between the two ends. PCR used 60 Vbeta primers and 13 Jbeta primers. Clones were read by immunoSEQ multiplex PCR, and TCRdb kept only the in-frame ones, dropping some. The sample comprises 150,000 or so clones, about 85% of which are singletons, and under 2% rests with the top ten. To note about this clone: Its antigen is not known.

The sequenced sample consisted of PBMCs. This clonotype was obtained from a man aged 18 to 30 in good health and CMV-seronegative. This chain uses TRBV7-9 with TRBJ1-2, with D perhaps TRBD1 (6 bases). The CDR3 DNA reads as TGTGCCAGCAGCGCAGGACAGCTGGGTATTCCCAGTAACTATGGCTACACCTTC. Translation gives CASSAGQLGIPSNYGYTF.